The entry below gives a single T cell receptor beta chain sequence along with its context. Germline CDR1 LGHNA, CDR2 YSLEER. The CDR3 has 18 residues. Trimming at V came to 4 bases and at J to 3 bases, leaving 11 bases not matched to a gene. This sample stems from a study of patients and donors after allogeneic stem cell transplantation. MiXCR, applied by TCRdb to the RT-PCR reads, yields one record per CDR3 protein. Of 800,000 to 1,000,000 distinct CDR3 sequences listed, roughly 18% are singletons. This receptor was taken from a human donor who was either an allogeneic HSCT recipient or a stem cell or donor lymphocyte infusion donor (not recorded which). It is not recorded whose cells these are; they may come from a transplant donor. Source material: blood, either unsorted or a sorted T cell fraction (not recorded which). The chain carries TRBV4-3 and TRBJ2-1, with 11 bases fitting TRBD2. CDR3 coding DNA: TGCGCCAGCAGCCCGCGTCGGGGACTAGCGGAGATCTACAATGAGCAGTTCTTC. This sequence encodes CASSPRRGLAEIYNEQFF.